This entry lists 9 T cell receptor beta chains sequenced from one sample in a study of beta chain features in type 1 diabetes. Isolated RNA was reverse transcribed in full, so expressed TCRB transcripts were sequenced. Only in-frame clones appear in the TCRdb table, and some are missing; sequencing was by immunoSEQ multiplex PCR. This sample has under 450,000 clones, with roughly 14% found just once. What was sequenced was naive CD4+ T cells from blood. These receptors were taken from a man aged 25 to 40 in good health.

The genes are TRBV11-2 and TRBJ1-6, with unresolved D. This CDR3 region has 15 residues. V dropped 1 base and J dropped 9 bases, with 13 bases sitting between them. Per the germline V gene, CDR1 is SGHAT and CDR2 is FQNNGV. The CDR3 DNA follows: TGTGCCAGCAGCTTAGTCGGGAGGCGGGGTTCACCCCTCCACTTT. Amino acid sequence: CASSLVGRRGSPLHF. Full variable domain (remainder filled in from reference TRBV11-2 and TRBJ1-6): EAGVAQSPRYKIIEKRQSVAFWCNPISGHATLYWYQQILGQGPKLLIQFQNNGVVDDSQLPKDRFSAERLKGVDSTLKIQPAKLEDSAVYLCASSLVGRRGSPLHFGNGTRLTVT.

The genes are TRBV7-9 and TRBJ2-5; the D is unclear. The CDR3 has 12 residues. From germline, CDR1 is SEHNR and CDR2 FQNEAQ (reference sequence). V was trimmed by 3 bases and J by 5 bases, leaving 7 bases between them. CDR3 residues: CASSFSQETQYF. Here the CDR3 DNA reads TGTGCCAGCAGCTTTAGCCAGGAGACCCAGTACTTC.

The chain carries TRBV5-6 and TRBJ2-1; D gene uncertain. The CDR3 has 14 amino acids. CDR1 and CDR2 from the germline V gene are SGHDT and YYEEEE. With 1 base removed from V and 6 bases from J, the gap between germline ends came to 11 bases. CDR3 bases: TGTGCCAGCAGCTTGCTATTTCGCGCCAATGAGCAGTTCTTC. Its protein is CASSLLFRANEQFF.

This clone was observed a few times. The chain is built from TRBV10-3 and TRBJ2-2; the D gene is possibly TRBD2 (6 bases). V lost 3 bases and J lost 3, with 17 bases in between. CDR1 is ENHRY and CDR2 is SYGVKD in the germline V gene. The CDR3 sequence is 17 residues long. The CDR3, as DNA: TGTGCCATCAGTGACCTGGGGGGAGTTGTGGACACCGGGGAGCTGTTTTTT. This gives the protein CAISDLGGVVDTGELFF.

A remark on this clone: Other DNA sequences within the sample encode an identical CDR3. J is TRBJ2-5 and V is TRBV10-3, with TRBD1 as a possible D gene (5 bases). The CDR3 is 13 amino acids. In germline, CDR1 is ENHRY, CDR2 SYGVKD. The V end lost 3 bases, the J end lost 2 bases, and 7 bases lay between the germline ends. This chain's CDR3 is CAISDRVQETQYF. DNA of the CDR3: TGTGCCATCAGTGACAGGGTTCAAGAGACCCAGTACTTC.

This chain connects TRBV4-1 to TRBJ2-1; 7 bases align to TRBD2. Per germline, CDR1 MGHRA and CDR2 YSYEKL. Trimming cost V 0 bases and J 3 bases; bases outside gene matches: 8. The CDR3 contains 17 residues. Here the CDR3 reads CASSQEIPAGFYNEQFF. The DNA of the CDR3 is TGCGCCAGCAGCCAAGAGATCCCAGCGGGGTTCTACAATGAGCAGTTCTTC.

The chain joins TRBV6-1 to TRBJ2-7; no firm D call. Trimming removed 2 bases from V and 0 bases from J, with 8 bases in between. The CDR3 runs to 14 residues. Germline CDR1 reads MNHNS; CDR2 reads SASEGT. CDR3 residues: CASSETDSSYEQYF. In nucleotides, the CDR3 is TGTGCCAGCAGTGAAACAGATAGCTCCTACGAGCAGTACTTC.

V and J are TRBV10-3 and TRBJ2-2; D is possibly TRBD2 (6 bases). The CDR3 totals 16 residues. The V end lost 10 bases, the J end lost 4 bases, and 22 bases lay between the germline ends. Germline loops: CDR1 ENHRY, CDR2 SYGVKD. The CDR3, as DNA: TGTGCCACCGCAGGGAGGAACGGGATAAGCACCGGGGAGCTGTTTTTT. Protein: CATAGRNGISTGELFF.

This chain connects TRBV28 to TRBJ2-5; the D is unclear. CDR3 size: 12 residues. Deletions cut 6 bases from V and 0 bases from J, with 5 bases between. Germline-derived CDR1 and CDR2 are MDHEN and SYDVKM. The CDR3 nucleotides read TGTGCCAGCAGGGGAAACCAAGAGACCCAGTACTTC. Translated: CASRGNQETQYF.